Listed below are T cell receptor beta chains from one sample, sequenced in a study of cytomegalovirus exposure and HLA in healthy donors. The protocol was immunoSEQ multiplex PCR, while the TCRdb copy is restricted to in-frame clones and leaves out a portion. The sample data list around 100,000 clones. The specimen was PBMCs. The receptors here all came from a man in his forties in good health and CMV-seronegative. Each CDR3 is given with its conserved first and last residue.

cdr3_aa: CSVQDRVGTGGRFRLAAPYEQYF
v_call: TRBV29-1
cdr3_length: 23
j_call: -

cdr3_aa: CSVEDQGQYTQYF
v_call: TRBV29-1
cdr3_length: 13
j_call: TRBJ2-3

cdr3_aa: CASSPTGDPSSYEQYF
v_call: TRBV27
cdr3_length: 16
j_call: TRBJ2-7

cdr3_aa: CASSAGTGRRKETQYF
v_call: TRBV4-1
cdr3_length: 16
j_call: TRBJ2-5

cdr3_aa: CASSLGGRTQETQYF
v_call: TRBV7-7
cdr3_length: 15
j_call: TRBJ2-5

cdr3_aa: CASSLRGTGTDTQYF
v_call: TRBV6-5
cdr3_length: 15
j_call: TRBJ2-3

cdr3_aa: CASRETGGSYTF
v_call: TRBV2
cdr3_length: 12
j_call: TRBJ1-2

cdr3_aa: CASSKGVGDHEQFF
v_call: TRBV6-4
cdr3_length: 14
j_call: TRBJ2-1

cdr3_aa: CASSQLLGQGNQPQHF
v_call: TRBV4-1
cdr3_length: 16
j_call: TRBJ1-5

cdr3_aa: CASSLGQGTDQPQHF
v_call: TRBV28
cdr3_length: 15
j_call: TRBJ1-5

cdr3_aa: CASSQDRGGAYNEQFF
v_call: TRBV4-3
cdr3_length: 16
j_call: TRBJ2-1

cdr3_aa: CASRVTSTPTGELFF
v_call: TRBV5-1
cdr3_length: 15
j_call: TRBJ2-2

cdr3_aa: CASRPTGRPYEQYF
v_call: TRBV28
cdr3_length: 14
j_call: TRBJ2-7

cdr3_aa: CASSPDKYEQYF
v_call: TRBV28
cdr3_length: 12
j_call: TRBJ2-7

cdr3_aa: CASSPSWSTNEKLFF
v_call: TRBV5-5
cdr3_length: 15
j_call: TRBJ1-4

cdr3_aa: CSVLPTGGVQETQYF
v_call: TRBV29-1
cdr3_length: 15
j_call: TRBJ2-5

cdr3_aa: CASTWTGRAEAFF
v_call: TRBV5-6
cdr3_length: 13
j_call: TRBJ1-1

cdr3_aa: CASSSDRAGGEQYF
v_call: TRBV5-8
cdr3_length: 14
j_call: TRBJ2-7

cdr3_aa: CASSSTSGSLYNEQFF
v_call: TRBV27
cdr3_length: 16
j_call: TRBJ2-1

cdr3_aa: CASSPLAGGRGEQFF
v_call: TRBV7-9
cdr3_length: 15
j_call: TRBJ2-1

cdr3_aa: CASNGNYNEQFF
v_call: TRBV5-8
cdr3_length: 12
j_call: TRBJ2-1

cdr3_aa: CASSLSLAGWAYEQYF
v_call: TRBV27
cdr3_length: 16
j_call: TRBJ2-7

cdr3_aa: CASSPTGSTGNTIYF
v_call: TRBV18
cdr3_length: 15
j_call: TRBJ1-3

cdr3_aa: CATSRGAGTYEQYF
v_call: TRBV15
cdr3_length: 14
j_call: TRBJ2-7

cdr3_aa: CASSYTGTDTDTQYF
v_call: TRBV6-5
cdr3_length: 15
j_call: TRBJ2-3

cdr3_aa: CASSARLAVPSTDTQYF
v_call: TRBV9
cdr3_length: 17
j_call: TRBJ2-3

cdr3_aa: CASRTGDTQYF
v_call: TRBV5-1
cdr3_length: 11
j_call: TRBJ2-3

cdr3_aa: CASSQDNGIEQFF
v_call: TRBV14
cdr3_length: 13
j_call: TRBJ2-1